These 32 T cell receptor beta chains came from one sample sequenced in a study of T cells after yellow fever vaccination (dated by TCRdb to between 2019 and 2020). Receptor libraries were prepared by 5' RACE. Reads for this sample came from an Illumina HiSeq 2500. The public reads were quality trimmed at Q25 with fastp and then assembled into clones with MiXCR by TCRdb, keeping productive beta chains. Every CDR3 protein is listed once, alongside the most common genes and DNA of its rows. Across this sample there are hundreds of thousands of distinct CDR3 sequences, with roughly an eighth seen only once. Approximately 15% of the sample lies in the top ten. The sample's treatment or condition, from its label and the paper: live attenuated yellow fever vaccine strain. Source: PBMCs, taken on the day of the yellow fever booster vaccination. These receptors were collected from a man in his thirties or forties who received the YFV17D yellow fever vaccine.

This clonotype was detected a few times. The chain couples TRBV3-1 to TRBJ2-5; TRBD1 might be the D (6 bases). V was trimmed by 4 bases and J by 4 bases, leaving 16 bases between them. In germline, CDR1 is LGHDT, CDR2 YNNKEL (reference sequence). This CDR3 region has 15 residues. The CDR3 bases are TGTGCCAGCAGCCTCCTCAGGGGACGGGGAGAGACCCAGTACTTC. Translated: CASSLLRGRGETQYF.

V and J are TRBV29-1 and TRBJ2-5; D not certain. V lost 6 bases and J lost 7, with 9 bases in between. The CDR3 contains 10 residues. Looked up from germline, CDR1 is SQVTM and CDR2 is ANQGSEA. CDR3 region: CSVYEATQYF. CDR3 nucleotide sequence: TGCAGCGTGTACGAGGCGACCCAGTACTTC.

This clonotype showed up just a few times. This chain joins TRBV27 and TRBJ1-1; D call uncertain. The CDR3 loop spans 9 amino acids. Trimming cost V 11 bases and J 2 bases, with 3 bases left between them. Per germline, CDR1 MNHEY and CDR2 SMNVEV (reference sequence). The CDR3 sequence: CAGNTEAFF. In DNA form, the CDR3 reads TGTGCCGGAAACACTGAAGCTTTCTTT.

The sample holds a few counts of this clonotype. The chain has TRBV4-2 and TRBJ2-3, with 14 bases matching TRBD2. The germline gives CDR1 LGHNA, CDR2 YNFKEQ. The CDR3 sequence is 16 residues long. V was clipped by 3 bases and J by 6 bases; unmatched bases: 5. The CDR3 spells CASSQTSGRAQDTQYF. CDR3 nucleotides: TGTGCCAGCAGCCAGACTAGCGGGAGGGCCCAGGATACGCAGTATTTT.

This clonotype was counted a few times. This rearrangement joins TRBV20-1 to TRBJ1-4; D is uncertain. Germline lookup yields CDR1 DFQATT and CDR2 SNEGSKA (reference sequence). The CDR3 spans 13 residues. The V and J ends lost 5 bases and 7 bases respectively, with 14 bases between them. The CDR3 nucleotides are TGCAGTGCTTCTCTGGGCGTAGGTGAAAAACTGTTTTTT. Translation gives CSASLGVGEKLFF.

V usage is TRBV29-1 and J usage is TRBJ1-5, with D perhaps matching TRBD1 (6 bases). Germline CDR1 reads SQVTM; CDR2 reads ANQGSEA. Trimming pared 1 base from V and 1 base from J, leaving 11 bases between. This CDR3 has 15 residues. CDR3 amino acids: CSVEVGGQSNQPQHF. As DNA, the CDR3 is TGCAGCGTTGAAGTCGGGGGACAAAGCAATCAGCCCCAGCATTTT.

This clonotype was seen only a few times. The genes are TRBV20-1 and TRBJ1-1; perhaps TRBD1 as D (5 bases). Germline lookup yields CDR1 DFQATT and CDR2 SNEGSKA (reference sequence). With 4 bases removed from V and 1 base from J, the gap between germline ends came to 13 bases. The CDR3 has 14 amino acids. CDR3 sequence: CSATPGLQNTEAFF. CDR3 nucleotide sequence: TGCAGTGCTACCCCGGGACTGCAGAACACTGAAGCTTTCTTT.

This clonotype has just a few counts. The rearrangement links TRBV2 to TRBJ1-1, with D uncertain. V lost 7 bases, J lost 1 base, and 10 bases lay in between. CDR3 length: 13 residues. Germline-derived CDR1 and CDR2 are SNHLY and FYNNEI. Here the CDR3 DNA reads TGTGCCAGCACCGTGACCGCGAACACTGAAGCTTTCTTT. Translating it yields CASTVTANTEAFF.

This clonotype was seen more than once but under ten times. The V and J genes are TRBV7-2 and TRBJ2-3, with 10 bases that match TRBD1. V dropped 8 bases and J dropped 4; count of bases not matched to a gene: 6. This CDR3 is 14 amino acids long. Germline CDR1 is SGHTA and CDR2 is FQGNSA. For the CDR3, the DNA is TGTGCCAGCGGGGGACAGGGGTTTGCAGATACGCAGTATTTT. Its translation: CASGGQGFADTQYF.

There are a few counts of this clonotype. The chain carries TRBV7-8 and TRBJ2-3; D call uncertain. CDR1 is SGHVS, CDR2 FQNEAQ, per germline. The CDR3 runs 13 residues. V dropped 6 bases and J dropped 2 bases, with 9 bases sitting between them. In DNA form, the CDR3 reads TGTGCCAGCAGGTCAAGGAACACAGATACGCAGTATTTT. Protein: CASRSRNTDTQYF.

This chain connects TRBV5-1 to TRBJ1-3; no clear D. The V end lost 0 bases, the J end lost 0 bases, and 13 bases lay between the germline ends. In germline, CDR1 is SGHRS, CDR2 YFSETQ. The CDR3 extends over 17 amino acids. Here the CDR3 DNA reads TGCGCCAGCAGCTTGGCCGGTCCGGTTAGCTCTGGAAACACCATATATTTT. Protein: CASSLAGPVSSGNTIYF.

The chain employs TRBV27 and TRBJ2-3; perhaps TRBD2 as D (6 bases). CDR1 and CDR2 from the germline V gene are MNHEY and SMNVEV (reference sequence). The ends were cut back, 6 bases at V and 0 bases at J, with 13 bases in the middle. The CDR3 has 15 amino acids. The CDR3 here is CASRTRESSTDTQYF. CDR3 DNA sequence: TGTGCCAGCAGAACGCGGGAATCTAGCACAGATACGCAGTATTTT.

The chain joins TRBV20-1 to TRBJ2-2; D is unresolved. There are 12 residues in the CDR3. Germline CDR1 and CDR2: DFQATT and SNEGSKA (reference sequence). V gave up 7 bases and J gave up 7 bases, with 13 bases separating them. This CDR3 is CSGTRYDGELFF. DNA of the CDR3: TGCAGTGGTACGAGGTACGACGGGGAGCTGTTTTTT.

The chain joins TRBV27 to TRBJ1-1, with 7 bases aligning to TRBD1. The V gene end was trimmed by 3 bases and the J gene end by 12 bases; junction bases not matched to a gene: 10. CDR3 size: 13 residues. The germline gives CDR1 MNHEY, CDR2 SMNVEV (reference sequence). The CDR3 region has the DNA TGTGCCAGCAGTTTCCATGACAGGGAGATAACTTTCTTT. This translates into CASSFHDREITFF.

The rearrangement links TRBV29-1 to TRBJ2-3; the match to TRBD2 covers 7 bases. Germline values: CDR1 SQVTM, CDR2 ANQGSEA. The trim removed 3 bases at V and 5 bases at J, leaving 5 bases unmatched. The CDR3 length is 13 residues. CDR3 amino acids: CSVDRLAEDTQYF. CDR3 DNA sequence: TGCAGCGTTGATAGACTAGCTGAAGATACGCAGTATTTT.

This clonotype was recorded a few times. This chain uses TRBV4-3 with TRBJ1-4; 7 positions agree with TRBD1. After removal of 1 base from V and 5 bases from J, the junction contained 4 bases not matched to a gene. The CDR3 length is 15 residues. CDR1 and CDR2 (germline): LGHNA, YSLEER. CDR3 nucleotide sequence: TGCGCCAGCAGCCAAGGGACAGGAGAAAATGAAAAACTGTTTTTT. Translation gives CASSQGTGENEKLFF.

The CDR3 sequence is CFARDLDYRNIQYF. The DNA for the CDR3 is TGCTTTGCTAGAGATCTCGACTATAGAAACATTCAGTACTTC. The chain carries TRBV20-1 and TRBJ2-4, with a weak D call TRBD2 (5 bases). This CDR3 comprises 14 residues. Germline lookup yields CDR1 DFQATT and CDR2 SNEGSKA (reference sequence).

J is TRBJ2-7 and V is TRBV20-1; a possible D gene is TRBD2 (5 bases). The CDR3 spans 15 residues. The V end was cut by 0 bases, the J end by 6 bases, with 18 bases between. CDR1 and CDR2 from the germline V gene are DFQATT and SNEGSKA (reference sequence). The CDR3 coding sequence is TGCAGTGCTAGAGATTCGAGGGAAGGGCGCCCCGAGCAGTACTTC. Its protein is CSARDSREGRPEQYF.

The rearrangement uses TRBV29-1 and TRBJ1-1; no clear D. Trimming left V 5 bases short and J 3 bases short, with 13 bases between. Germline CDR1 is SQVTM and CDR2 is ANQGSEA. CDR3 size: 13 residues. The DNA of the CDR3 is TGCAGCGTTCAGTCTAGCCCCGACACTGAAGCTTTCTTT. Protein sequence: CSVQSSPDTEAFF. Full variable domain (outside the CDR3, taken from reference TRBV29-1 and TRBJ1-1): SAVISQKPSRDICQRGTSLTIQCQVDSQVTMMFWYRQQPGQSLTLIATANQGSEATYESGFVIDKFPISRPNLTFSTLTVSNMSPEDSSIYLCSVQSSPDTEAFFGQGTRLTVV.

The genes are TRBV7-8 and TRBJ2-7; unclear D gene. The ends were cut back, 4 bases at V and 0 bases at J, with 16 bases in the middle. The CDR3 is 16 residues long. Looked up from germline, CDR1 is SGHVS and CDR2 is FQNEAQ. The CDR3 nucleotides read TGTGCCAGCAGCTCCCGCTTGGGTAGCATCTCCTACGAGCAGTACTTC. It codes for CASSSRLGSISYEQYF.

This clonotype has a handful of counts. V is TRBV5-4 and J is TRBJ2-1; 9 nucleotides agree with TRBD2. The germline V gene has CDR1 SGHNT and CDR2 YYREEE (reference sequence). Losses at the gene ends were 0 bases for V and 6 bases for J; bases not matched to a gene: 4. The CDR3 is 15 amino acids. This CDR3 is CASSLVGTSSNEQFF. CDR3 nucleotide sequence: TGTGCCAGCAGCTTGGTAGGGACTAGCAGCAATGAGCAGTTCTTC.

This chain joins TRBV24-1 and TRBJ2-5, with D perhaps matching TRBD2 (5 bases). V was trimmed by 9 bases and J by 5 bases, leaving 9 bases between them. CDR3 length: 11 amino acids. The V gene's germline CDR1 is KGHDR and CDR2 SFDVKD. CDR3 DNA sequence: TGTGCCACCGGGAGAGGGGAGACCCAGTACTTC. Translating gives CATGRGETQYF.

This clonotype was observed a handful of times. The CDR3 here is CASSYSADYPYEQYF. The CDR3 nucleotides read TGTGCCAGCAGTTACAGCGCGGACTATCCCTACGAGCAGTACTTC. The genes are TRBV27 and TRBJ2-7; possible D gene TRBD2, 6 bases. The CDR3 has 15 amino acids. Germline V CDR1 and CDR2: MNHEY, SMNVEV (reference sequence). Between the trimmed V and J ends, which lost 4 bases and 2 bases, there was a span of 15 bases.

This clonotype has just a few counts. This chain uses TRBV7-2 with TRBJ2-3, with D unresolved. Germline CDR1 reads SGHTA; CDR2 reads FQGNSA. V was pared by 0 bases and J by 3 bases, with 7 bases between. CDR3 length equals 14 residues. CDR3: CASSLASFTDTQYF. For the CDR3, the DNA is TGTGCCAGCAGCTTAGCTTCATTTACAGATACGCAGTATTTT.

This clonotype has only a few counts. The V call is TRBV20-1, the J call TRBJ2-1; D ambiguous. The V gene lost 0 bases and the J gene lost 9 bases, with 12 bases spanning the gap. Germline V gives CDR1 DFQATT, CDR2 SNEGSKA (reference sequence). The CDR3 extends over 13 amino acids. The CDR3 region has the DNA TGCAGTGCTAGAGATTCACTAAGTGGTGAGCAGTTCTTC. Amino acid sequence: CSARDSLSGEQFF.

This clonotype has more than one count but fewer than ten. The gene calls are TRBV5-1 and TRBJ2-1; unclear D gene. The CDR3 length is 14 residues. Per the germline V gene, CDR1 is SGHRS and CDR2 is YFSETQ. Trimming removed 0 bases at V and 5 bases at J, with 9 bases between. The CDR3, as DNA: TGCGCCAGCAGCTTGGATCCACAGAACAATGAGCAGTTCTTC. Its translation: CASSLDPQNNEQFF.

The chain joins TRBV20-1 to TRBJ2-7; D possibly corresponds to TRBD2 (6 bases). Germline V lookup: CDR1 DFQATT, CDR2 SNEGSKA (reference sequence). The CDR3 contains 14 residues. V lost 3 bases to trimming and J lost 2 bases, with 14 bases between them. The CDR3 sequence is CSARGGEGPYEQYF. The CDR3 DNA follows: TGCAGTGCTAGGGGGGGTGAAGGGCCCTACGAGCAGTACTTC.

This clonotype was counted only a few times. In DNA form, the CDR3 reads TGCGCCAGCAGCCACTCAGGAAATGAGCAGTTCTTC. Protein product: CASSHSGNEQFF. The rearrangement links TRBV4-3 to TRBJ2-1; D is ambiguous. The V gene's germline CDR1 is LGHNA and CDR2 YSLEER. V was pared by 3 bases and J by 7 bases, with 7 bases between. The CDR3 contains 12 residues.

The table lists this clonotype with a few counts. The V call is TRBV5-1, the J call TRBJ2-3; 11 bases line up with TRBD2. There are 17 residues in the CDR3. Germline V CDR1 and CDR2: SGHRS, YFSETQ. V lost 4 bases, J lost 2 bases, and 9 bases stayed unmatched. This chain's CDR3 is CASSANSGRAYTDTQYF. In DNA form, the CDR3 reads TGCGCCAGCAGCGCCAATAGCGGGAGGGCCTACACAGATACGCAGTATTTT.

This clonotype turned up a few times. This CDR3 is CASSFPGTPGEQYF. As DNA, the CDR3 is TGTGCCAGCAGTTTCCCCGGGACCCCCGGGGAGCAGTACTTC. The V call is TRBV27, the J call TRBJ2-7; D is tentatively TRBD1 or TRBD2 (5 bases each). The CDR3 runs 14 residues. Deletions cut 3 bases from V and 7 bases from J, with 16 bases between. CDR1 and CDR2 (germline): MNHEY, SMNVEV (reference sequence).

This clonotype was detected ten times or more. This chain uses TRBV7-9 with TRBJ1-1; D gene ambiguous. This CDR3 region has 13 residues. Germline-derived CDR1 and CDR2 are SEHNR and FQNEAQ (reference sequence). V was shortened by 6 bases and J by 4 bases, with 12 bases between the two germline ends. CDR3 sequence: CASSLREGTEAFF. DNA of the CDR3: TGTGCCAGCAGTTTAAGGGAGGGCACTGAAGCTTTCTTT.

This clonotype showed up just a few times. The chain couples TRBV15 to TRBJ1-5; TRBD1 aligns across 7 bases. V dropped 7 bases and J dropped 6; count of bases not matched to a gene: 9. CDR1 and CDR2 (germline): LNHNV, YYDKDF (reference sequence). This CDR3 is built from 14 residues. Here the CDR3 reads CATTPTGYGQPQHF. As DNA, the CDR3 is TGTGCCACCACCCCGACAGGGTATGGTCAGCCCCAGCATTTT.